This T cell receptor (beta chain) was found in a study of shared clonotypes between healthy human individuals. At the level of the study: Donor composition was two women and a few men, aged 18 to 49. The plates for each donor numbered three CD4 naive, three CD4 memory, two CD8 naive and one CD8 memory.

Produced via immunoSEQ multiplex PCR; TCRdb's table is partial and in-frame only. In the table there are fewer than 400,000 clones, 74% of which are singletons. General observations from the study: The small donor group covered limited genetic and exposure diversity. A generally larger estimated richness was seen in naive subsets than in memory subsets.

Trimming took off 7 bases at V and 4 bases at J, with 12 bases between the two ends. In germline, CDR1 is SGHAT, CDR2 FQNNGV. CDR3 length equals 13 residues. This clone was detected a few times. Antigen: not known. This sequence was found in a man under 40 in good health. Sequenced input: memory CD4+ T cells sorted from blood. Specified subset: CD45RA-negative fraction. The chain uses TRBV11-2 and TRBJ2-3; D unresolved. CDR3 loop: CASTPLLADTQYF. Written as DNA, the CDR3 is TGTGCCAGCACCCCCCTGCTTGCAGATACGCAGTATTTT.